This TCR beta chain was sequenced in a study of a mutant IDH1 vaccine in newly diagnosed glioma. General study findings and limits: Immune responses arising from the vaccine appeared in around 92% of patients.

Trimming shortened V by 1 base and J by 3 bases, and 6 bases separated the two germline ends. The germline V gene has CDR1 SNHLY and CDR2 FYNNEI. The CDR3 runs to 14 residues. Comments on this clone: Its target is not known.

Noted time point: week 47, end of study. Vaccine doses each comprised 300 ug of mutant IDH1 20-mer peptide, with topical imiquimod. Those who donated had recent WHO grade 3 or 4 IDH1-mutant, ATRX-lost astrocytomas. TCRdb keeps only in-frame clones here, not all; method: immunoSEQ multiplex PCR. Of tens of thousands of clones listed, about two thirds are singletons. This clonotype originated in a man aged 35 to 55 with glioma. Some clones in this sample may be carry-over from other donors' samples. Sequences were derived from peripheral blood mononuclear cells (PBMCs), sampled from a glioma patient whose treatment included an IDH1 peptide vaccine. This rearrangement joins TRBV2 to TRBJ1-4; no firm D call. This chain's CDR3 is CASSEDRPNEKLFF. The CDR3 nucleotides are TGTGCCAGCAGTGAAGATAGGCCTAATGAAAAACTGTTTTTT.